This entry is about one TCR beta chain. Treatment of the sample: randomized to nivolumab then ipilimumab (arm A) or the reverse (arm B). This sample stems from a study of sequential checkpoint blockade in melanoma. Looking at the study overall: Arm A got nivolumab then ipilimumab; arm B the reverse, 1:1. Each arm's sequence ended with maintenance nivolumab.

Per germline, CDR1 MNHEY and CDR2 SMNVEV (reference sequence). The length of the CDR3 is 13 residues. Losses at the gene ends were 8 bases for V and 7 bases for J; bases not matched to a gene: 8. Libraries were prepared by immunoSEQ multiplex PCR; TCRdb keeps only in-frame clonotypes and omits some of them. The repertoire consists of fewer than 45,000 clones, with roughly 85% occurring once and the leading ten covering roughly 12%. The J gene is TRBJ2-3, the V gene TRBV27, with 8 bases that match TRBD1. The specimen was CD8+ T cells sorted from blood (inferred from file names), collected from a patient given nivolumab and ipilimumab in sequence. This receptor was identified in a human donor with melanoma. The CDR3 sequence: CASGPQGANTQYF. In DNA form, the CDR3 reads TGTGCCAGCGGGCCGCAGGGGGCAAATACGCAGTATTTT.